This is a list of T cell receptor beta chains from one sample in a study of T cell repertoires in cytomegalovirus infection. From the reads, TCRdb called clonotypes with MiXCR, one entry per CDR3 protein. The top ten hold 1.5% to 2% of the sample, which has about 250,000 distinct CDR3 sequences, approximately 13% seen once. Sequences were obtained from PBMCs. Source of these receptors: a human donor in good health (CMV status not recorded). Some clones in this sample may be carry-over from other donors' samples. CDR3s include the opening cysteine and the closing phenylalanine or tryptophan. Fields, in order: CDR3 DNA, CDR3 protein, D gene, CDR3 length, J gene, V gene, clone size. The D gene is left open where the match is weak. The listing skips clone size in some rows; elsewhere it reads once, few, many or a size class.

CDR3nt: TGTGCCAGCAGCGTGATGAGGGGGGCCTTGGAAGAGACCCAGTACTTC; CDR3aa: CASSVMRGALEETQYF; d_gene: .; len: 16; j_gene: TRBJ2-5; v_gene: TRBV7-2; abundance: many
CDR3nt: TGTGCCAGCAGTACCCCGACCGGGACTAGGCACTACGAGCAGTACTTC; CDR3aa: CASSTPTGTRHYEQYF; d_gene: TRBD2; len: 16; j_gene: TRBJ2-7; v_gene: TRBV6-6; abundance: .
CDR3nt: TGTGCCAGCAGTGAGGGGGCGCGGGCGTCTGAAGCTTTCTTT; CDR3aa: CASSEGARASEAFF; d_gene: TRBD1; len: 14; j_gene: TRBJ1-1; v_gene: TRBV12-3/TRBV12-4; abundance: few
CDR3nt: TGTGCCAGCAGCTTAGCGGGCATGGGGGATGAAGCTTTCTTT; CDR3aa: CASSLAGMGDEAFF; d_gene: .; len: 14; j_gene: TRBJ1-1; v_gene: TRBV7-2; abundance: many
CDR3nt: TGTGCCAGCAGCTTAGGCCAGTCGGCAAACAATGAGCAGTTCTTC; CDR3aa: CASSLGQSANNEQFF; d_gene: .; len: 15; j_gene: TRBJ2-1; v_gene: TRBV7-2; abundance: many
CDR3nt: TGCGCCAGCAGCTTTTTGGGACTCATCACAGATACGCAGTATTTT; CDR3aa: CASSFLGLITDTQYF; d_gene: .; len: 15; j_gene: TRBJ2-3; v_gene: TRBV5-1; abundance: few
CDR3nt: TGCGCCAGCAGCTTGGATGGGTCCACTGAAGCTTTCTTT; CDR3aa: CASSLDGSTEAFF; d_gene: .; len: 13; j_gene: TRBJ1-1; v_gene: TRBV5-1; abundance: few
CDR3nt: TGTGCCAGCAGCCAAGAAATGGCGGGCAGGGGGCGAATCCAATCTGGAAACACCATATATTTT; CDR3aa: CASSQEMAGRGRIQSGNTIYF; d_gene: TRBD1; len: 21; j_gene: TRBJ1-3; v_gene: TRBV4-2; abundance: many
CDR3nt: TGCAGTGCTAGTGGAGGACAGGTACCTGAGCAGTACTTC; CDR3aa: CSASGGQVPEQYF; d_gene: TRBD1; len: 13; j_gene: TRBJ2-7; v_gene: TRBV20-1; abundance: many
CDR3nt: TGCAGTGTCATGGGCAGGAACCCTAGCAATCAGCCCCAGCATTTT; CDR3aa: CSVMGRNPSNQPQHF; d_gene: .; len: 15; j_gene: TRBJ1-5; v_gene: TRBV20-1; abundance: few
CDR3nt: TGTGCCAGCAGCTTAAGACAGGGTCGCGACGAGCAGTACTTC; CDR3aa: CASSLRQGRDEQYF; d_gene: TRBD1; len: 14; j_gene: TRBJ2-7; v_gene: TRBV7-2; abundance: many
CDR3nt: TGTGCCAGCAGTCTTAGCTTAAGCTCCTACGAGCAGTACTTC; CDR3aa: CASSLSLSSYEQYF; d_gene: .; len: 14; j_gene: TRBJ2-7; v_gene: TRBV6-1; abundance: many
CDR3nt: TGTGCCAGCAGCTTAGGTACTACAGTCCAAGAGACCCAGTACTTC; CDR3aa: CASSLGTTVQETQYF; d_gene: .; len: 15; j_gene: TRBJ2-5; v_gene: TRBV7-8; abundance: many
CDR3nt: TGTGCCAGTGGATCCGGGACAACCTCCTACGAGCAGTACTTC; CDR3aa: CASGSGTTSYEQYF; d_gene: .; len: 14; j_gene: TRBJ2-7; v_gene: TRBV19; abundance: many
CDR3nt: TGTGCCAGCAGCTTAAGTGTCAACGGGGAGCTGTTTTTT; CDR3aa: CASSLSVNGELFF; d_gene: .; len: 13; j_gene: TRBJ2-2; v_gene: TRBV7-8; abundance: many
CDR3nt: TGTGCCAGCAGCCCCTTCTATACCACAGATACGCAGTATTTT; CDR3aa: CASSPFYTTDTQYF; d_gene: .; len: 14; j_gene: TRBJ2-3; v_gene: TRBV28; abundance: many
CDR3nt: TGTGCCAGCCGACACCGGGACAGGGGATTTGGGGAGCCCCAGCATTTT; CDR3aa: CASRHRDRGFGEPQHF; d_gene: TRBD1; len: 16; j_gene: TRBJ1-5; v_gene: TRBV6-2/TRBV6-3; abundance: many
CDR3nt: TGCAGCGTACCAACAGGGAGCGGTACTGGTACTGAAGCTTTCTTT; CDR3aa: CSVPTGSGTGTEAFF; d_gene: .; len: 15; j_gene: TRBJ1-1; v_gene: TRBV29-1; abundance: .
CDR3nt: TGTGCCAGCAGTTTAGCGGGGGGCCTATACAATGAGCAGTTCTTC; CDR3aa: CASSLAGGLYNEQFF; d_gene: TRBD2; len: 15; j_gene: TRBJ2-1; v_gene: TRBV7-6; abundance: many
CDR3nt: TGCAGTGCCCCCGGGAGGCAGGGGGCGAACACTGAAGCTTTCTTT; CDR3aa: CSAPGRQGANTEAFF; d_gene: TRBD1; len: 15; j_gene: TRBJ1-1; v_gene: TRBV20-1; abundance: few
CDR3nt: TGCAGTGCCCGGGGACTAGCGGGAGTAGAGACCCAGTACTTC; CDR3aa: CSARGLAGVETQYF; d_gene: TRBD2; len: 14; j_gene: TRBJ2-5; v_gene: TRBV20-1; abundance: .
CDR3nt: TGCGCCAGCAGACGACAGGTGTCCTACGAGCAGTACTTC; CDR3aa: CASRRQVSYEQYF; d_gene: .; len: 13; j_gene: TRBJ2-7; v_gene: TRBV5-1; abundance: many
CDR3nt: TGTGCCAGCAGTTACATCGGGACTCCCTCCGTTGATACGCAGTATTTT; CDR3aa: CASSYIGTPSVDTQYF; d_gene: .; len: 16; j_gene: TRBJ2-3; v_gene: TRBV6-2/TRBV6-3; abundance: many
CDR3nt: TGTGCCAGCACGCTCAGATGGGGGACAGGGAACACTGAAGCTTTCTTT; CDR3aa: CASTLRWGTGNTEAFF; d_gene: TRBD1; len: 16; j_gene: TRBJ1-1; v_gene: TRBV7-2; abundance: many
CDR3nt: TGTGCCAGTAGTACCCGACAGGGGTCGAACACTGAAGCTTTCTTT; CDR3aa: CASSTRQGSNTEAFF; d_gene: TRBD1; len: 15; j_gene: TRBJ1-1; v_gene: TRBV19; abundance: few
CDR3nt: TGTGCCAGCAGCCATCCGGGACAGGGGGCTTCTGGGGCCAACGTCCTGACTTTC; CDR3aa: CASSHPGQGASGANVLTF; d_gene: TRBD1; len: 18; j_gene: TRBJ2-6; v_gene: TRBV6-1; abundance: many
CDR3nt: TGTGCCAGCAGCGTAGGTCCAGATTCCTACGAGCAGTACTTC; CDR3aa: CASSVGPDSYEQYF; d_gene: .; len: 14; j_gene: TRBJ2-7; v_gene: TRBV9; abundance: few
CDR3nt: TGTGCCAGTAGACAGGGTACGCGCGATCAGCCCCAGCATTTT; CDR3aa: CASRQGTRDQPQHF; d_gene: .; len: 14; j_gene: TRBJ1-5; v_gene: TRBV19; abundance: few
CDR3nt: TGTGCCAGCAGCTTAGCTGGGACTAGCACCTACAATGAGCAGTTCTTC; CDR3aa: CASSLAGTSTYNEQFF; d_gene: TRBD2; len: 16; j_gene: TRBJ2-1; v_gene: TRBV7-2; abundance: many
CDR3nt: TGTGCCAGCAGCGCATCTGGGCAGGTCGCGCAGTTCTTC; CDR3aa: CASSASGQVAQFF; d_gene: .; len: 13; j_gene: TRBJ2-1; v_gene: TRBV14; abundance: .
CDR3nt: TGTGCCAGCAGACTAACTAGCGGGGGCACAGATACGCAGTATTTT; CDR3aa: CASRLTSGGTDTQYF; d_gene: TRBD2; len: 15; j_gene: TRBJ2-3; v_gene: TRBV13; abundance: .
CDR3nt: TGCGCCAGCAGCCTACAGGCGAAGGGGGGAAATTCACCCCTCCACTTT; CDR3aa: CASSLQAKGGNSPLHF; d_gene: .; len: 16; j_gene: TRBJ1-6; v_gene: TRBV4-3; abundance: few
CDR3nt: TGTGCCAGCAGTCGTGGACAGGCTCTTGAAGCTTTCTTT; CDR3aa: CASSRGQALEAFF; d_gene: TRBD1; len: 13; j_gene: TRBJ1-1; v_gene: TRBV27; abundance: many
CDR3nt: TGTGCCAGCACCGCGGGACAGTTCTACGAGCAGTACTTC; CDR3aa: CASTAGQFYEQYF; d_gene: .; len: 13; j_gene: TRBJ2-7; v_gene: TRBV28; abundance: many
CDR3nt: TGTGCCAGCAGTAAAGTACAGGGGCCGAATCAGCCCCAGCATTTT; CDR3aa: CASSKVQGPNQPQHF; d_gene: TRBD1; len: 15; j_gene: TRBJ1-5; v_gene: TRBV28; abundance: many
CDR3nt: TGCGCCAGCAGCCCCGGACAGGAGAACACCGGGGAGCTGTTTTTT; CDR3aa: CASSPGQENTGELFF; d_gene: TRBD1; len: 15; j_gene: TRBJ2-2; v_gene: TRBV5-1; abundance: .
CDR3nt: TGTGCCGTACTCGCTCAGGGTGGGACTGAAGCTTTCTTT; CDR3aa: CAVLAQGGTEAFF; d_gene: .; len: 13; j_gene: TRBJ1-1; v_gene: TRBV10-3; abundance: many
CDR3nt: TGTGCCTGCAGCCAAGACGGGACTAGCGCGCAACTAGGAAACATTCAGTACTTC; CDR3aa: CACSQDGTSAQLGNIQYF; d_gene: TRBD2; len: 18; j_gene: TRBJ2-4; v_gene: TRBV14; abundance: once
CDR3nt: TGCGCCAGCAGCCAAGACGCAGCTCCGGGACTAGACCCTACGCAGTATTTT; CDR3aa: CASSQDAAPGLDPTQYF; d_gene: TRBD2; len: 17; j_gene: TRBJ2-3; v_gene: TRBV4-3; abundance: many
CDR3nt: TGTGCCAGCAGTCCGGCGCACAGGGGTGGCTACGAGCAGTACTTC; CDR3aa: CASSPAHRGGYEQYF; d_gene: TRBD1; len: 15; j_gene: TRBJ2-7; v_gene: TRBV5-6; abundance: .
CDR3nt: TGCGCCAGCAGCCCTACCTACAGGGACAACTATGGCTACACCTTC; CDR3aa: CASSPTYRDNYGYTF; d_gene: .; len: 15; j_gene: TRBJ1-2; v_gene: TRBV5-1; abundance: .
CDR3nt: TGTGCCAGCAGCTCCAAAGGGACAGTCTATGGCTACACCTTC; CDR3aa: CASSSKGTVYGYTF; d_gene: TRBD1; len: 14; j_gene: TRBJ1-2; v_gene: TRBV5-4; abundance: .
CDR3nt: TGTGCCAGCAGCTTTGGATCTAATGAAAAACTGTTTTTT; CDR3aa: CASSFGSNEKLFF; d_gene: .; len: 13; j_gene: TRBJ1-4; v_gene: TRBV7-2; abundance: many
CDR3nt: TGTGCCAGCAGTTACTCCACGTGGGAGGAGAAGGGGGAGACCCAGTACTTC; CDR3aa: CASSYSTWEEKGETQYF; d_gene: .; len: 17; j_gene: TRBJ2-5; v_gene: TRBV6-5; abundance: few
CDR3nt: TGCGCCAGCGGGGGGCGGGAGGAAAACAATGAGCAGTTCTTC; CDR3aa: CASGGREENNEQFF; d_gene: TRBD2; len: 14; j_gene: TRBJ2-1; v_gene: TRBV5-1; abundance: .
CDR3nt: TGTGCCAGCAGCTACGGGACTAGCGGCTCCTACGAGCAGTACTTC; CDR3aa: CASSYGTSGSYEQYF; d_gene: TRBD2; len: 15; j_gene: TRBJ2-7; v_gene: TRBV11-1; abundance: .
CDR3nt: TGTGCCAGCAGTCTTCGACTCTCGAACACCGGGGAGCTGTTTTTT; CDR3aa: CASSLRLSNTGELFF; d_gene: .; len: 15; j_gene: TRBJ2-2; v_gene: TRBV7-2; abundance: many
CDR3nt: TGTGCCACCGCTGGTAACACTGAAGCTTTCTTT; CDR3aa: CATAGNTEAFF; d_gene: .; len: 11; j_gene: TRBJ1-1; v_gene: TRBV28; abundance: .